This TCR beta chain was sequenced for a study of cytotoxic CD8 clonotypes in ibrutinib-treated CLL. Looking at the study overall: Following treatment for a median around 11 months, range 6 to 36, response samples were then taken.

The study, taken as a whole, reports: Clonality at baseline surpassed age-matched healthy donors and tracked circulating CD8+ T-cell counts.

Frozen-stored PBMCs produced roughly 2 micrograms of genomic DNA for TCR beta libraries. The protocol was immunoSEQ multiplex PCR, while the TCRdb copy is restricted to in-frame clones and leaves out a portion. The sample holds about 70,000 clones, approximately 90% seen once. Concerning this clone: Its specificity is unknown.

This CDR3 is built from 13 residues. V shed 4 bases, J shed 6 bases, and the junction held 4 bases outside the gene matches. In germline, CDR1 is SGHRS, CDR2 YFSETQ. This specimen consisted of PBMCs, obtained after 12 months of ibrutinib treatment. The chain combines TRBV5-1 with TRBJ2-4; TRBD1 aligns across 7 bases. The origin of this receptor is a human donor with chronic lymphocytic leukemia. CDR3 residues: CASSEGQTNIQYF. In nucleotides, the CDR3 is TGCGCCAGCAGCGAGGGACAGACAAACATTCAGTACTTC.